Here is one T cell receptor (beta chain) with its context. What it binds is not known. This entry comes from a study of shared clonotypes between healthy human individuals. Study-wide results and limits: It was anticipated that sequencing depth would influence how many clonotypes donors shared.

All donors qualified as healthy HIV-negative adults and had experienced no recent acute infections or vaccinations. V was cut by 4 bases and J by 7 bases, with 6 bases left in between. This CDR3 region has 10 residues. CDR1 and CDR2 (germline): SQVTM, ANQGSEA. Study processing details: Quality scores were absent from the junction-only immunoSEQ sequences, so filtering differed. Repertoires were generated with immunoSEQ multiplex PCR, while TCRdb's copy carries only in-frame clones and drops some. V, J and clone size are taken as reported in that table, and D and trimming were inferred from the DNA itself. The data show around 940,000 clones, 76% seen once.

This chain joins TRBV29-1 and TRBJ2-3; no definite D call. The sequencing sample was made of memory CD4+ T cells sorted from blood. The sample's subset: CD45RA-negative fraction. The source of this sequence is a man younger than 30 in good health. CDR3 nucleotide sequence: TGCAGCGTTGTCGTCAATACGCAGTATTTT. Its translation: CSVVVNTQYF.